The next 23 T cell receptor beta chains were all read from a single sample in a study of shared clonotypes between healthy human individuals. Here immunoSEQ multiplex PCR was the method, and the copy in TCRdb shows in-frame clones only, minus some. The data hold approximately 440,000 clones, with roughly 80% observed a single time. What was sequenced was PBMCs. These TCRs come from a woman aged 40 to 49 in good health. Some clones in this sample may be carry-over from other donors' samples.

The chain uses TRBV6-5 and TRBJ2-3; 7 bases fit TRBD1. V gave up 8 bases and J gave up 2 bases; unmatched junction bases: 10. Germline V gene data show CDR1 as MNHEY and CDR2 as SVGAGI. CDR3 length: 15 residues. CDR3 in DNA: TGTGCCAGCTCAAGGGACAGAGAATACACAGATACGCAGTATTTT. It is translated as CASSRDREYTDTQYF.

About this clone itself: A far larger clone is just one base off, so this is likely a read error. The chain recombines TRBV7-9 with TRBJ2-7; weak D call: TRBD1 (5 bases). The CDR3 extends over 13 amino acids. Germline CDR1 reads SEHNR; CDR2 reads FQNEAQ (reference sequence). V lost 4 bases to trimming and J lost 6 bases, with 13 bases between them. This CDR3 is CASSSHDSLEQYF. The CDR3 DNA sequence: TGTGCCAGCAGCTCACACGACAGCCTCGAGCAGTACTTC.

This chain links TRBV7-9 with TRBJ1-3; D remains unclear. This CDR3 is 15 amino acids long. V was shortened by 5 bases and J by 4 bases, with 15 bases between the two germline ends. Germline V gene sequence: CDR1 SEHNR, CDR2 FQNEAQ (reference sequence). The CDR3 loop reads CASSQTGRGGNTIYF. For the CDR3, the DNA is TGTGCCAGCAGCCAGACCGGGCGAGGAGGAAACACCATATATTTT.

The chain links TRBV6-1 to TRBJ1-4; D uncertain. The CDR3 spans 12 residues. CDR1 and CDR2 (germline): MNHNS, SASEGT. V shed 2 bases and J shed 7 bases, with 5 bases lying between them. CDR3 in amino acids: CASSEIFEKLFF. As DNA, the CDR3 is TGTGCCAGCAGTGAAATCTTTGAAAAACTGTTTTTT.

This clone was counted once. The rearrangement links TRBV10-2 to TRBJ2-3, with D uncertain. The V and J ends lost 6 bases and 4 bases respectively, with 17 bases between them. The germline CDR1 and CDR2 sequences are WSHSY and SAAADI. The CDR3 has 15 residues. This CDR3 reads CASRSDGGGADTQYF. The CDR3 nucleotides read TGCGCCAGCAGGTCAGATGGTGGTGGGGCAGATACGCAGTATTTT.

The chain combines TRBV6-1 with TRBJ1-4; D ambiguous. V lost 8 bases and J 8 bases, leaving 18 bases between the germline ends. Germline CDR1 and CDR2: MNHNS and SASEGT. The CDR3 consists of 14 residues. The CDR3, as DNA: TGTGCCAGCTCGTTCTCAACCACGGAGGAAAAACTGTTTTTT. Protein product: CASSFSTTEEKLFF.

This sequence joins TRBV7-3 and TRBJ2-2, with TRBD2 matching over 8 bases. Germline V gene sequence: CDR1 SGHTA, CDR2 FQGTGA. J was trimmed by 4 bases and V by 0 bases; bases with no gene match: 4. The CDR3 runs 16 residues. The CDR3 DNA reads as TGTGCCAGCAGCTTAACTTCGGGAGGGAGCACCGGGGAGCTGTTTTTT. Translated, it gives CASSLTSGGSTGELFF.

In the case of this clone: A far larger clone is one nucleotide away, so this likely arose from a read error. The CDR3 region is CASSWTGNTEAFF. The CDR3 bases are TGTGCCAGCAGTTGGACAGGGAACACTGAAGCTTTCTTT. The chain has TRBV27 and TRBJ1-1, with 7 nucleotides matching TRBD1. The CDR3 contains 13 residues. Germline loops: CDR1 MNHEY, CDR2 SMNVEV (reference sequence). The V and J ends lost 4 bases and 1 base, in that order; junction bases with no gene match: 0.

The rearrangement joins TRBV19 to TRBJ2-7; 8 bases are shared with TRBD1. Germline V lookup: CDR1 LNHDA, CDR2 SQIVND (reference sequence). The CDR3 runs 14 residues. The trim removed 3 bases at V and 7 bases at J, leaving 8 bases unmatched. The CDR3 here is CASSIPDRAGEQYF. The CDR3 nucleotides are TGTGCCAGTAGTATCCCGGACAGGGCCGGGGAGCAGTACTTC.

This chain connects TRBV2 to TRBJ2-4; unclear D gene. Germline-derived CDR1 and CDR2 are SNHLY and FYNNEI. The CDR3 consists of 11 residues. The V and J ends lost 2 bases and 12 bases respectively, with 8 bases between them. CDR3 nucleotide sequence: TGTGCCAGCAGTGAATGGGCAACTCAGTACTTC. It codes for CASSEWATQYF.

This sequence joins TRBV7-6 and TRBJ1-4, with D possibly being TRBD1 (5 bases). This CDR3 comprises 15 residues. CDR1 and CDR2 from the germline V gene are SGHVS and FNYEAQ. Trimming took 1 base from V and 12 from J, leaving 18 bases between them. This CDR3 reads CASSLVRAGIGELFF. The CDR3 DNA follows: TGTGCCAGCAGCTTAGTTCGGGCAGGGATCGGGGAACTGTTTTTT.

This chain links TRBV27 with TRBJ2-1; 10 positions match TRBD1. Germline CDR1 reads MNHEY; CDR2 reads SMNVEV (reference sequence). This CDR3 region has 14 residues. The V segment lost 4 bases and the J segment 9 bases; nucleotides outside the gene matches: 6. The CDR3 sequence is CASSSRDRGSEQFF. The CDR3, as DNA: TGTGCCAGCAGTTCCCGGGACAGGGGTAGTGAGCAGTTCTTC.

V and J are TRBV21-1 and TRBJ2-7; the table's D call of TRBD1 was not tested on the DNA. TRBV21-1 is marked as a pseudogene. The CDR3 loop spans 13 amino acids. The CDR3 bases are TGTGCCAGCAGCGGACGGACAGCCTACGAGCAGTACTTC. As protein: CASSGRTAYEQYF.

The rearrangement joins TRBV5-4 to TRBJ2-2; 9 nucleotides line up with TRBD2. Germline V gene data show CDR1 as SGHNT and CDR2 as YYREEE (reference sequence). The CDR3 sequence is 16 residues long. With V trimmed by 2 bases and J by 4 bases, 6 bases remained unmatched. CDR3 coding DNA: TGTGCCAGCAGCTTTCCCGGCGGGAGGGGCACCGGGGAGCTGTTTTTT. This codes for CASSFPGGRGTGELFF.

Here the CDR3 reads CASSSLPQGGAQHF. DNA of the CDR3: TGTGCCAGCAGCTCTCTTCCACAGGGAGGGGCCCAGCATTTT. This chain uses TRBV5-6 with TRBJ1-5; TRBD1 is a possible D gene (6 bases). V gave up 3 bases and J gave up 11 bases, with 18 bases separating them. This CDR3 spans 14 amino acids. Per germline, CDR1 SGHDT and CDR2 YYEEEE. The full variable domain, its missing parts supplied by reference TRBV5-6 and TRBJ1-5, is DAGVTQSPTHLIKTRGQQVTLRCSPKSGHDTVSWYQQALGQGPQFIFQYYEEEERQRGNFPDRFSGHQFPNYSSELNVNALLLGDSALYLCASSSLPQGGAQHFGDGTRLSIL.

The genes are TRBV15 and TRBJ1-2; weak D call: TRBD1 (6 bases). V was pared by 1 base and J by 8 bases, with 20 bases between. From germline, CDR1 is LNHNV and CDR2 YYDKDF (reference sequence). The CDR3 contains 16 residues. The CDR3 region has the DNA TGTGCCACCAGCAGAGGCCCAGAGATGGGGGCTGGCGGCTACACCTTC. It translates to CATSRGPEMGAGGYTF. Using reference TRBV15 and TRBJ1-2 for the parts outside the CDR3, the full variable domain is DAMVIQNPRYQVTQFGKPVTLSCSQTLNHNVMYWYQQKSSQAPKLLFHYYDKDFNNEADTPDNFQSRRPNTSFCFLDIRSPGLGDTAMYLCATSRGPEMGAGGYTFGSGTRLTVV.

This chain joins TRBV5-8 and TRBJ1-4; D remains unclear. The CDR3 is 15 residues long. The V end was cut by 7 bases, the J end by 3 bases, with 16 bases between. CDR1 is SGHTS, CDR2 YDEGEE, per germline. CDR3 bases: TGTGCCAGCGGAGGACGGATCCTCCCTAATGAAAAACTGTTTTTT. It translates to CASGGRILPNEKLFF.

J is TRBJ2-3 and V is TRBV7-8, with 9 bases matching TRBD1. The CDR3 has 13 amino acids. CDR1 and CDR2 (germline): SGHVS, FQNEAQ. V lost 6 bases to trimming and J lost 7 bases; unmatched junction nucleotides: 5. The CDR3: CASRRTGENTQYF. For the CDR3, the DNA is TGTGCCAGCAGGCGGACAGGGGAAAATACGCAGTATTTT.

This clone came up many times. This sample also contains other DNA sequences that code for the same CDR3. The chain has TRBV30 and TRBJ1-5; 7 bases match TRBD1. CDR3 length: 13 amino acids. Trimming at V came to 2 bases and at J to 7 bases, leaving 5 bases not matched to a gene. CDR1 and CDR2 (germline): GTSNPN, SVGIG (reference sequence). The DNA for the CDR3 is TGTGCCTGGAGTCACAGGGGAGGACAGCCCCAGCATTTT. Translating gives CAWSHRGGQPQHF. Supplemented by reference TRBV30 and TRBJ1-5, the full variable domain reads SQTIHQWPATLVQPVGSPLSLECTVEGTSNPNLYWYRQAAGRGLQLLFYSVGIGQISSEVPQNLSASRPQDRQFILSSKKLLLSDSGFYLCAWSHRGGQPQHFGDGTRLSIL.

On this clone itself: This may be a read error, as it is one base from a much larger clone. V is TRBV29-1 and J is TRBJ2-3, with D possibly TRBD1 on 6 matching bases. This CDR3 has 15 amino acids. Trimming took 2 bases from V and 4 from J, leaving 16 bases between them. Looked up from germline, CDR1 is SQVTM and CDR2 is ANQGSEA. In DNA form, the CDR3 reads TGCAGCGTTGAAAGGGGGATAGGGGGTTCAGATACGCAGTATTTT. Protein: CSVERGIGGSDTQYF.

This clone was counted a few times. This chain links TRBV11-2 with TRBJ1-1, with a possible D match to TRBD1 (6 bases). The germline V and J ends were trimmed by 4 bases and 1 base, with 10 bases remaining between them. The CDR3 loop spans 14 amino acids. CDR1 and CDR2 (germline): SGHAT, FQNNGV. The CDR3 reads CASSWGHSNTEAFF. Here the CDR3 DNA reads TGTGCCAGCAGCTGGGGACACTCGAACACTGAAGCTTTCTTT.

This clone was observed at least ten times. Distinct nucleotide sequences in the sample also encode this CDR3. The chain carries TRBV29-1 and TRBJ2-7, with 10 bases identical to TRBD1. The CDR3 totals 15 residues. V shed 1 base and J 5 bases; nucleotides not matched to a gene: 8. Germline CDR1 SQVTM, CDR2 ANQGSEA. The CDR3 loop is CSVEARDRGFNEQYF. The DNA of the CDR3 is TGCAGCGTTGAAGCCCGGGACAGGGGTTTCAACGAGCAGTACTTC.

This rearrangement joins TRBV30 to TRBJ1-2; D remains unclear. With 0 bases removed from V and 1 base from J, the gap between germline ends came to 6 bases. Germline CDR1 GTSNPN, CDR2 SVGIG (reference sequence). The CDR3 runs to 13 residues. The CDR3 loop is CAWSVRNNYGYTF. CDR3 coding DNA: TGTGCCTGGAGTGTGAGGAATAACTATGGCTACACCTTC.